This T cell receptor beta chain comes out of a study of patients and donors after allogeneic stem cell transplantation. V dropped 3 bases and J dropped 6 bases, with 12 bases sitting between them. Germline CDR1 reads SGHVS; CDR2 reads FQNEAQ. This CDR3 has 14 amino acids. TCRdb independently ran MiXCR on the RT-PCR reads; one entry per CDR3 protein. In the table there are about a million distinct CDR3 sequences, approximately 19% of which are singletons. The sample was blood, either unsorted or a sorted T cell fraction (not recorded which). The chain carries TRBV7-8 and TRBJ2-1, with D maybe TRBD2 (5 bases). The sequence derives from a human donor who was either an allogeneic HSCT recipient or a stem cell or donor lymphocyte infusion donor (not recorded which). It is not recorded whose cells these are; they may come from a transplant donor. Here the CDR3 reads CASSFRGGSNEQFF. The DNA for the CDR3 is TGTGCCAGCAGCTTTCGCGGAGGAAGCAATGAGCAGTTCTTC.